The T cell receptor (beta chain) described here comes from a study of T cells in Graves' hyperthyroidism and ophthalmopathy. Study-wide results and caveats: In simple terms, a model built on 13 V-J features told ophthalmopathy apart from stable hyperthyroidism. Among clonotypes expanded in thyroid above 0.001, most were also found in blood.

Researchers amplified the TCR beta CDR3 regions from RNA transcripts. The HTBI primer set drove a first-round RT-PCR of the TCR CDR3. TCRdb recomputed calls from the multiplex PCR reads with MiXCR, one row per CDR3 protein. Counted here are roughly 530,000 distinct CDR3 sequences, approximately 17% occurring once; the ten biggest clones make up roughly 15%. From 10 ml of fresh peripheral blood, PBMCs were isolated. To note about this clonotype: What it recognizes is unknown.

This CDR3 is 14 amino acids long. Germline V gene sequence: CDR1 MNHNS, CDR2 SASEGT. Unmatched junction bases numbered 8, after V lost 8 bases and J lost 8 bases. The chain combines TRBV6-1 with TRBJ2-4; 11 bases fit TRBD2. The sequence derives from a woman aged 18-29 years with Graves' ophthalmopathy. Sequenced: blood. Here the CDR3 reads CASGFSGGADIQYF. The CDR3, as DNA: TGTGCCAGCGGATTTAGCGGGGGGGCAGACATTCAGTACTTC.